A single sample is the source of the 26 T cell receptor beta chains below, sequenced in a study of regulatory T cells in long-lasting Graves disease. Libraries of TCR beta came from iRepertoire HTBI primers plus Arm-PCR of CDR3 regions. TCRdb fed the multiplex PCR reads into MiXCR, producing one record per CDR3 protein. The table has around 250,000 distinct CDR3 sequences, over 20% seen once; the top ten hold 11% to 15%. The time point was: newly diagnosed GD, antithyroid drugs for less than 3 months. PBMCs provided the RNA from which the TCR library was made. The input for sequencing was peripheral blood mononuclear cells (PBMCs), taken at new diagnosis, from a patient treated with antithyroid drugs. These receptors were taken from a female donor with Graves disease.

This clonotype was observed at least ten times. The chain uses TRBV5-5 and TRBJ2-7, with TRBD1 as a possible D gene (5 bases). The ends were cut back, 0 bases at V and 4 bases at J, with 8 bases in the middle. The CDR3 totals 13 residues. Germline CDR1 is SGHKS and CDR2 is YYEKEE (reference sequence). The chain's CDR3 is CASSLGTIYEQYF. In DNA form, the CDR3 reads TGTGCCAGCAGCTTGGGGACAATATACGAGCAGTACTTC. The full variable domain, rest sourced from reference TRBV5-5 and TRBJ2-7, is DAGVTQSPTHLIKTRGQQVTLRCSPISGHKSVSWYQQVLGQGPQFIFQYYEKEERGRGNFPDRFSARQFPNYSSELNVNALLLGDSALYLCASSLGTIYEQYFGPGTRLTVT.

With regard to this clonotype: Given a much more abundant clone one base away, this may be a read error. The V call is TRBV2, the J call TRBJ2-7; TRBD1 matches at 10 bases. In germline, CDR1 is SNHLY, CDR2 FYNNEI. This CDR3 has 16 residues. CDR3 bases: TGTGCCAGCAGTGAGGCTGTTTGGGACAGGGGCTACGAGCGGTACTTC. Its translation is CASSEAVWDRGYERYF.

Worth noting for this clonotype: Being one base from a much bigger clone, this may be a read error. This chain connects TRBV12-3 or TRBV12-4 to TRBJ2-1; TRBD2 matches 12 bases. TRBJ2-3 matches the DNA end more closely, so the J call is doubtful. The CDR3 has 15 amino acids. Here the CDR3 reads CVSRETSGRSDTQYF. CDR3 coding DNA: TGTGTCAGCAGGGAGACTAGCGGGAGATCAGATACGCAGTATTTT.

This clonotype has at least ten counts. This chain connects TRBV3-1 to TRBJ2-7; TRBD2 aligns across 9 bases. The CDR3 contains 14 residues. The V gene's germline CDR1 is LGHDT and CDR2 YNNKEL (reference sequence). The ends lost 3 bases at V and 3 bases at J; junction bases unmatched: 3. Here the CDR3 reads CASSQTSGHYEQYF. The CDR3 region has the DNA TGTGCCAGCAGCCAGACTAGCGGTCACTACGAGCAGTACTTC.

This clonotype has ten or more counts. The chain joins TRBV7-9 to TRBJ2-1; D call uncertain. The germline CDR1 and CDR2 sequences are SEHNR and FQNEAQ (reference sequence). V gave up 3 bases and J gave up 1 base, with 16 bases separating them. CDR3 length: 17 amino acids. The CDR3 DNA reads TGTGCCAGCAGCTTCACGGCTGGCAGGCGGTCCTACAATGAGCAGTTCTTC. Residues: CASSFTAGRRSYNEQFF.

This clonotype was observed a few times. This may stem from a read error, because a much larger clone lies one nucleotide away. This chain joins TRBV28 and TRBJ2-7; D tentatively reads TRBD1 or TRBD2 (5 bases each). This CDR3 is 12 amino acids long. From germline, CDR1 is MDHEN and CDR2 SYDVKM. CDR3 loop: CASSQWGYGQYF. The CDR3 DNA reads TGTGCCAGCTCTCAGTGGGGGTACGGGCAGTACTTC.

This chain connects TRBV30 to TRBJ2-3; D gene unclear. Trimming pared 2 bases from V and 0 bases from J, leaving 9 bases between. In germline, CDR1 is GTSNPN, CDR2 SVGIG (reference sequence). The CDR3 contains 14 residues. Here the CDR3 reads CAWSPVRSTDTQYF. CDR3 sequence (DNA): TGTGCCTGGAGTCCGGTACGGAGCACAGATACGCAGTATTTT.

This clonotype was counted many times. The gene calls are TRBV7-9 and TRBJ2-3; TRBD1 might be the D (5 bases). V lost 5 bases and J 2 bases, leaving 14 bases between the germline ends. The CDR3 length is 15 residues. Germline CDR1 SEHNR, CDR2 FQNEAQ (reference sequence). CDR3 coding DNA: TGTGCCAGCAGCCAAGACAGAGCGTTCACAGATACGCAGTATTTT. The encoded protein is CASSQDRAFTDTQYF.

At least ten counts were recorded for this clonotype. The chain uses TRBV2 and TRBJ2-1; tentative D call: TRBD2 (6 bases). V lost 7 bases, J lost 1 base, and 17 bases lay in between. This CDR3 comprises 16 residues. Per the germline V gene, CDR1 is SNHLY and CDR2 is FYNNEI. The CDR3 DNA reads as TGTGCCAGCATGAACAACCCGGGACTTTCCTACAATGAGCAGTTCTTC. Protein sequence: CASMNNPGLSYNEQFF.

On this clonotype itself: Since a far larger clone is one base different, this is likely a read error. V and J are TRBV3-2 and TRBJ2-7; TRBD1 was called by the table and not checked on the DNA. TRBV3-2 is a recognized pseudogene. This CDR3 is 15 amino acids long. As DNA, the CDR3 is TGTGCCAGCAGCCAAGATTCATCGGCGGCGCACGAGCAGTACTTC. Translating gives CASSQDSSAAHEQYF.

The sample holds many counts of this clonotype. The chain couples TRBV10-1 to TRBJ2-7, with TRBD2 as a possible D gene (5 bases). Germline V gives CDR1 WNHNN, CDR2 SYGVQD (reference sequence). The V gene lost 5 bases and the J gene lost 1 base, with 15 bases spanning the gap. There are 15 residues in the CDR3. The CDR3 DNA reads TGCGCCAGCAGTCGACTACCCGACGGATCCTACGAGCAGTACTTC. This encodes CASSRLPDGSYEQYF.

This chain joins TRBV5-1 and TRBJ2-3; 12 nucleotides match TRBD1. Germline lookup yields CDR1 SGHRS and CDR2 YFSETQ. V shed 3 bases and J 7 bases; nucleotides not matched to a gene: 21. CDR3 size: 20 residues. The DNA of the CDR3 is TGCGCCAGCAGCTCCACACCGGGGACAGGGGGCACGGGAGGGGGGTATACGCAGTATTTT. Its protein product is CASSSTPGTGGTGGGYTQYF.

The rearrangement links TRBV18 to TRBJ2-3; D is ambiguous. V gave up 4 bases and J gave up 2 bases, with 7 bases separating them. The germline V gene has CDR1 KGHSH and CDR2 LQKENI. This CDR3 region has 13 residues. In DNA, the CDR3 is TGTGCCAGCTCACTTTATGACACAGATACGCAGTATTTT. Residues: CASSLYDTDTQYF.

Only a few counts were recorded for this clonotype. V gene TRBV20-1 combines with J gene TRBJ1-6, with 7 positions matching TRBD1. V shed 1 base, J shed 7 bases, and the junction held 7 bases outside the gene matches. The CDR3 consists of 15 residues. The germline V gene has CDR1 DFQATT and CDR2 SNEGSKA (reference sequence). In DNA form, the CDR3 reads TGCAGTGCTAGAGGGGTTACGACAGGGAATTCACCCCTCCACTTT. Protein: CSARGVTTGNSPLHF.

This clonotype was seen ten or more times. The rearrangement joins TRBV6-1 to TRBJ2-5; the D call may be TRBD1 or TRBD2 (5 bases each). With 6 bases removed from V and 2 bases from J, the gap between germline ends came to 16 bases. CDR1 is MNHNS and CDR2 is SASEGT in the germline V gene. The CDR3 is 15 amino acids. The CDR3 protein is CASRKLGRVQETQYF. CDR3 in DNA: TGTGCCAGCAGGAAACTGGGGCGGGTTCAAGAGACCCAGTACTTC.

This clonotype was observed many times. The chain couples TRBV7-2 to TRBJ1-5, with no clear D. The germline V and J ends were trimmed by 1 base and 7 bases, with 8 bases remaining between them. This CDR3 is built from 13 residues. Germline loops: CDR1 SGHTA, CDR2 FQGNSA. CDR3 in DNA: TGTGCCAGCAGCTTAGGGGCGCGACAGCCCCAGCATTTT. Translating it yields CASSLGARQPQHF.

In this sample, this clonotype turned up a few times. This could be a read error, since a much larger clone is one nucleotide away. The CDR3 here is CAWRVLGTAEKLFF. The CDR3 nucleotides are TGTGCCTGGCGTGTACTCGGAACGGCTGAAAAACTGTTTTTT. The rearrangement uses TRBV30 and TRBJ1-4, with D uncertain. The CDR3 totals 14 residues. Germline-derived CDR1 and CDR2 are GTSNPN and SVGIG (reference sequence). Full variable domain (outside the CDR3, taken from reference TRBV30 and TRBJ1-4): SQTIHQWPATLVQPVGSPLSLECTVEGTSNPNLYWYRQAAGRGLQLLFYSVGIGQISSEVPQNLSASRPQDRQFILSSKKLLLSDSGFYLCAWRVLGTAEKLFFGSGTQLSVL.

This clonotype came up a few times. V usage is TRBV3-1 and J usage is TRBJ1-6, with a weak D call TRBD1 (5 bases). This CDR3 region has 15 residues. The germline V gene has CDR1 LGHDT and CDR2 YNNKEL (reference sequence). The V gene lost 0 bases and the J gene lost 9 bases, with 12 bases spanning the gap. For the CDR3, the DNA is TGTGCCAGCAGCCAAGATCATGCGAGGGGTTCACCCCTCCACTTT. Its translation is CASSQDHARGSPLHF.

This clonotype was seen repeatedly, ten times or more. The CDR3 here is CASRRRTGSGNTIYF. CDR3 DNA sequence: TGTGCCAGCAGACGAAGGACAGGGTCTGGAAACACCATATATTTT. This rearrangement joins TRBV2 to TRBJ1-3, with TRBD1 matching 8 bases. Germline lookup yields CDR1 SNHLY and CDR2 FYNNEI. The CDR3 spans 15 residues. Trimming took 6 bases from V and 1 from J; bases not matched to a gene: 5.

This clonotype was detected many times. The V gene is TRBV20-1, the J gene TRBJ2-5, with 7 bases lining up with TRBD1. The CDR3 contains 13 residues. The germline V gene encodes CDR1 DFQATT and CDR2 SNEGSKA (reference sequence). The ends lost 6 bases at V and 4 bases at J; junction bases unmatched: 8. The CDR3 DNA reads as TGCAGTGCCCAGTACAGGGGCAGAGAGACCCAGTACTTC. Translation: CSAQYRGRETQYF.

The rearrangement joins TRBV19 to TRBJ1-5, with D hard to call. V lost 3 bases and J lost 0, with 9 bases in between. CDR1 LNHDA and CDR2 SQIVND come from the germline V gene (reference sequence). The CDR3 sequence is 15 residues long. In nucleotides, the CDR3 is TGTGCCAGTAGTATCAACGGTTATAGCAATCAGCCCCAGCATTTT. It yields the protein CASSINGYSNQPQHF. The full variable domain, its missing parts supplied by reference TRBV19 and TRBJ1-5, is DGGITQSPKYLFRKEGQNVTLSCEQNLNHDAMYWYRQDPGQGLRLIYYSQIVNDFQKGDIAEGYSVSREKKESFPLTVTSAQKNPTAFYLCASSINGYSNQPQHFGDGTRLSIL.

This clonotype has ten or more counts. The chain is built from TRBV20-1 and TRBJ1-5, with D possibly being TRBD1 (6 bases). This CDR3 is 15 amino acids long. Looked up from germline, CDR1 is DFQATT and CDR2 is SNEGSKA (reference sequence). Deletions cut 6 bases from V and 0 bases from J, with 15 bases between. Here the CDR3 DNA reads TGCAGTGCGGTGAGGGGGGGGAGTAGCAATCAGCCCCAGCATTTT. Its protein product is CSAVRGGSSNQPQHF.

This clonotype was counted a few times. CDR3 DNA sequence: TGCAGTGCTAGAAGGACCGCTAGCAATCAGCCCCAGCATTTT. It translates to CSARRTASNQPQHF. The genes are TRBV20-1 and TRBJ1-5; D uncertain. The CDR3 is 14 amino acids. V dropped 2 bases and J dropped 0 bases, with 8 bases sitting between them. CDR1 is DFQATT, CDR2 SNEGSKA, per germline (reference sequence).

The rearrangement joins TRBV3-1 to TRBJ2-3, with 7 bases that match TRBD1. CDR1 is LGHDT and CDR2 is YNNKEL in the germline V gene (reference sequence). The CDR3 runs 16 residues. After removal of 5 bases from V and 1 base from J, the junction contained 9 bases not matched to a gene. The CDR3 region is CASSYLTGMGTDTQYF. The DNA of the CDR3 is TGTGCCAGCAGCTACCTGACAGGGATGGGCACAGATACGCAGTATTTT.

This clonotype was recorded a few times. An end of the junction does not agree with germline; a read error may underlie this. The CDR3 DNA reads TGCAGTGCTAGAGCTCTGGGACTTACCTACGGGCAGTACTTC. Translation gives CSARALGLTYGQYF. This rearrangement joins TRBV20-1 to TRBJ2-7; D possibly corresponds to TRBD2 (6 bases). The CDR3 extends over 14 amino acids. CDR1 is DFQATT and CDR2 is SNEGSKA in the germline V gene (reference sequence).

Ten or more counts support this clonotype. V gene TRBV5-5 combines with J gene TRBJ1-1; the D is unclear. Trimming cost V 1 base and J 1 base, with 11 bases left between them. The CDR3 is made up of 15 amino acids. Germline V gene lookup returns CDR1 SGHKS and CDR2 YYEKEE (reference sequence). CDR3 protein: CASSLSPTGNTEAFF. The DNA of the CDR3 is TGTGCCAGCAGCTTGTCTCCCACTGGGAACACTGAAGCTTTCTTT.